This T cell receptor (beta chain) was retrieved from a study of Ad26.COV2.S vaccination and SARS-CoV-2 variants. As to treatment: approximately 18 received Ad26.COV2.S at low or high dose, single or two shots; about 5 received placebo; per-sample allocation not given. At day 63 after the first vaccine or placebo injection, samples were drawn. Germline V lookup: CDR1 SGHNT, CDR2 YYREEE (reference sequence). Trimming took off 2 bases at V and 5 bases at J, with 19 bases between the two ends. The CDR3 contains 16 residues. The protocol was immunoSEQ multiplex PCR, while the TCRdb copy is restricted to in-frame clones and leaves out a portion. The top ten clones hold 3.5% of a sample with about 370,000 clones, roughly nine tenths of them seen once.

The receptor was derived from a person between 18 and 60 years old who received the Ad26.COV2.S COVID-19 vaccine or a placebo. This sample comprised peripheral blood, obtained in a trial of Ad26.COV2.S vaccine versus placebo. The chain carries TRBV5-4 and TRBJ2-5, with D possibly being TRBD1 (5 bases). The CDR3 nucleotides read TGTGCCAGCAGCTTTCGGACAAAAGGGCCTATTGAGACCCAGTACTTC. Amino acids: CASSFRTKGPIETQYF. Full variable domain (rest looked up from reference TRBV5-4 and TRBJ2-5): ETGVTQSPTHLIKTRGQQVTLRCSSQSGHNTVSWYQQALGQGPQFIFQYYREEENGRGNFPPRFSGLQFPNYSSELNVNALELDDSALYLCASSFRTKGPIETQYFGPGTRLLVL.